This T cell receptor (beta chain) was profiled in a study of T cells expressing NK-cell markers. TCRdb reprocessed the 5' RACE reads and reports one entry per CDR3 protein, with no DNA. This specimen shows about 150,000 distinct CDR3 sequences; the ten leading clones hold roughly a third. The CDR3 contains 17 residues. The germline V gene encodes CDR1 SGHTA and CDR2 FQGNSA. The TCR comes from a woman aged 45-60 years in good health. Sequencing input: blood T cells: a sorted CD56 or NKG2C T cell subset, CD4+ or CD8+ T cells, or bulk PBMC T cells (not recorded which). The chain combines TRBV7-2 with TRBJ1-4; TCRdb picks TRBD1, but there is no DNA to check that call. CDR3 amino acids: CASSLYPVGQGLEKLFF.